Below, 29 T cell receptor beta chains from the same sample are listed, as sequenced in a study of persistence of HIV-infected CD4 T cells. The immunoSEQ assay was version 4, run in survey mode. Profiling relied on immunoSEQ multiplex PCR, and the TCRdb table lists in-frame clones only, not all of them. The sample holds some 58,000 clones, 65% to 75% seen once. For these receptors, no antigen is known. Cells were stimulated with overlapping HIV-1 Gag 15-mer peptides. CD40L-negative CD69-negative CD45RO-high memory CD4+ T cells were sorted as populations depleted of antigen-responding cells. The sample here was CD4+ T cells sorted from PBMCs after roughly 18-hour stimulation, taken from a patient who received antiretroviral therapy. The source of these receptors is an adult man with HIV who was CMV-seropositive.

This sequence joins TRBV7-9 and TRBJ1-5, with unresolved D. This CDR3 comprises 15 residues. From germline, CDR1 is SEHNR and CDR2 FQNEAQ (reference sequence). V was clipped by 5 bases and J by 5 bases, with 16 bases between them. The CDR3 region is CASSQHGLEDQPQHF. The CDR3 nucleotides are TGTGCCAGCAGCCAGCACGGACTGGAGGATCAGCCCCAGCATTTT.

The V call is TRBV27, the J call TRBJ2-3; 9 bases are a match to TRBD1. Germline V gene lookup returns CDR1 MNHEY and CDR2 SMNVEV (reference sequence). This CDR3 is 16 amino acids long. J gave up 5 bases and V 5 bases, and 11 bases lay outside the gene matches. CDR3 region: CASSPGQGVGKDTQYF. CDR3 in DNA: TGTGCCAGCAGTCCGGGACAGGGCGTCGGTAAAGATACGCAGTATTTT.

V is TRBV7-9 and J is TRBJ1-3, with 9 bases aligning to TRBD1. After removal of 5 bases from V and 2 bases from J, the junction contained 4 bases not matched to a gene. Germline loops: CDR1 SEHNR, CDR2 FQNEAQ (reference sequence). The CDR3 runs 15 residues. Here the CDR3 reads CASSLGQGPGNTIYF. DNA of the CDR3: TGTGCCAGCAGCCTGGGACAGGGCCCTGGAAACACCATATATTTT.

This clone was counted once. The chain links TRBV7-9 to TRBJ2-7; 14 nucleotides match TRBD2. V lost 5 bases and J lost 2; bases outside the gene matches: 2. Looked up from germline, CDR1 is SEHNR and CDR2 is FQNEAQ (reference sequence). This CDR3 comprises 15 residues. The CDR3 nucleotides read TGTGCCAGCAGCAAGACTAGCGGGGGGGCCTACGAGCAGTACTTC. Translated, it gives CASSKTSGGAYEQYF.

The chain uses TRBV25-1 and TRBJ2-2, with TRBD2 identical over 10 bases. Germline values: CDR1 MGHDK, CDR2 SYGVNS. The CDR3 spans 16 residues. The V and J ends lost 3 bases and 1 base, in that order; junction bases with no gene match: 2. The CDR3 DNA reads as TGTGCCAGCAGTGACCGACTAGCGGGGAACACCGGGGAGCTGTTTTTT. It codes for CASSDRLAGNTGELFF.

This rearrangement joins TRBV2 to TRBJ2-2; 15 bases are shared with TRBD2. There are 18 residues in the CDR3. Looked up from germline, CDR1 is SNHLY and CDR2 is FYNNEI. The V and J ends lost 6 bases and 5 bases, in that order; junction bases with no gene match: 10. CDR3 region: CASSAGLAGGPWTGELFF. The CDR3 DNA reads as TGTGCCAGCAGCGCTGGACTAGCGGGGGGGCCCTGGACCGGGGAGCTGTTTTTT.

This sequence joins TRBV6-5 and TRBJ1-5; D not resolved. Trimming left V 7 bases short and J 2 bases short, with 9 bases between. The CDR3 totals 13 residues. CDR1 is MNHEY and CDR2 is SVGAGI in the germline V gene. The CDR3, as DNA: TGTGCCAGCATGGAGACACGCAATCAGCCCCAGCATTTT. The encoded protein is CASMETRNQPQHF.

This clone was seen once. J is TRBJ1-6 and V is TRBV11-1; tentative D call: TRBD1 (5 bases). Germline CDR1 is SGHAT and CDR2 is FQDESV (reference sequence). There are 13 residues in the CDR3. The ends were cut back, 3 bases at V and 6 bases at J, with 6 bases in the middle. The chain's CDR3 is CASSFDSNSPLHF. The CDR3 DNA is TGTGCCAGCAGCTTTGACAGTAATTCACCCCTCCACTTT.

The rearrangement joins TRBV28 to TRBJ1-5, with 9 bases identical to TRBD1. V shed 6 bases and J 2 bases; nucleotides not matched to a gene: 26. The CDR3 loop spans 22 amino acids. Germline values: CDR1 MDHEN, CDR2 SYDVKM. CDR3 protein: CASRTNTGLRDRVGNGNQPQHF. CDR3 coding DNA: TGTGCCAGCAGGACGAATACGGGGCTTCGGGACAGGGTGGGGAATGGCAATCAGCCCCAGCATTTT.

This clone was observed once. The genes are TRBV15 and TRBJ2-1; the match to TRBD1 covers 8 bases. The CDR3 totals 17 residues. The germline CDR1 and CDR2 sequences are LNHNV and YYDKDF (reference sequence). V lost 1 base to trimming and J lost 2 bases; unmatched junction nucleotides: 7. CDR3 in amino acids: CATSRGGRTGTYNEQFF. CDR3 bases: TGTGCCACCAGCAGAGGCGGTCGGACAGGGACCTACAATGAGCAGTTCTTC.

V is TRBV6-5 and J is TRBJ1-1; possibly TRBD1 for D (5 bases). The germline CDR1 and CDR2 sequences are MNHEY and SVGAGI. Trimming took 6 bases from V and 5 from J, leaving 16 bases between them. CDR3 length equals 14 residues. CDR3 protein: CASSAGLGKTEAFF. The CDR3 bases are TGTGCCAGCAGCGCAGGGTTAGGGAAAACTGAAGCTTTCTTT.

DNA of the CDR3: TGCGCCAGCAGAGCGGGGGTTACAGATACGCAGTATTTT. This translates into CASRAGVTDTQYF. The chain combines TRBV10-2 with TRBJ2-3, with 8 bases aligning to TRBD2. Germline V gene sequence: CDR1 WSHSY, CDR2 SAAADI. The CDR3 spans 13 residues. The V segment lost 6 bases and the J segment 3 bases; nucleotides outside the gene matches: 2.

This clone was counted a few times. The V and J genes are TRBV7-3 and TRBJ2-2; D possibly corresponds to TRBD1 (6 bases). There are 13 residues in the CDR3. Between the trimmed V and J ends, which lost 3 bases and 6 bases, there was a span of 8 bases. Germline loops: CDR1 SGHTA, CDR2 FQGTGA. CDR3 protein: CASSFRGAGELFF. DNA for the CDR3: TGTGCCAGCAGCTTCAGGGGTGCCGGGGAGCTGTTTTTT.

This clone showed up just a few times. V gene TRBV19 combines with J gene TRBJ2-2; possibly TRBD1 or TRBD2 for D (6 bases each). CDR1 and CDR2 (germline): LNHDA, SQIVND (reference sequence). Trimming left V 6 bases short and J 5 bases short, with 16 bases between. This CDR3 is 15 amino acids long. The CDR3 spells CASRVRLGGTGELFF. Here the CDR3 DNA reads TGTGCCAGTAGGGTCAGACTAGGGGGGACCGGGGAGCTGTTTTTT.

The CDR3 DNA is TGTGCCAGCAACCGGGGCACCTATGGCTACACCTTC. Protein sequence: CASNRGTYGYTF. The chain recombines TRBV2 with TRBJ1-2, with a tentative D call TRBD1 (5 bases). Germline V gene sequence: CDR1 SNHLY, CDR2 FYNNEI. This CDR3 has 12 residues. The germline V and J ends were trimmed by 7 bases and 4 bases, with 10 bases remaining between them.

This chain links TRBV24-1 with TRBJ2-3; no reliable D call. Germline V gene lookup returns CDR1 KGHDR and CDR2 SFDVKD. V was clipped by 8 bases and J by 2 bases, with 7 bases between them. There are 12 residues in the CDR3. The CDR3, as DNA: TGTGCCACCAAGTCTAACACAGATACGCAGTATTTT. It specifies CATKSNTDTQYF.

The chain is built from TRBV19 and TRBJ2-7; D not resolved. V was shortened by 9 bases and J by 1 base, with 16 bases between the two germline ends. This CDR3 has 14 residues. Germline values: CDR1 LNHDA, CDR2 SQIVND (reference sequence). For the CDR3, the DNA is TGTGCCAGCGCCGACGGTCCCATTTCCTACGAGCAGTACTTC. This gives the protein CASADGPISYEQYF.

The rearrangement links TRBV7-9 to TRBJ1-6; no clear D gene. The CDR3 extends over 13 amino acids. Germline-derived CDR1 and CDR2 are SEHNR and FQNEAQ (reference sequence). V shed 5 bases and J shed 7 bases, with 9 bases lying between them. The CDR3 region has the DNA TGTGCCAGCAGCCTCCCGGGGAATTCACCCCTCCACTTT. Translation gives CASSLPGNSPLHF.

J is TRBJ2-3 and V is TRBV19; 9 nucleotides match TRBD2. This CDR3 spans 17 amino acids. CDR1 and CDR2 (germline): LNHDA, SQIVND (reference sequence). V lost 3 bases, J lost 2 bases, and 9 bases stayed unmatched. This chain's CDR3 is CASSMGGSGGLTDTQYF. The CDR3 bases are TGTGCCAGTAGTATGGGGGGTAGCGGGGGACTCACAGATACGCAGTATTTT.

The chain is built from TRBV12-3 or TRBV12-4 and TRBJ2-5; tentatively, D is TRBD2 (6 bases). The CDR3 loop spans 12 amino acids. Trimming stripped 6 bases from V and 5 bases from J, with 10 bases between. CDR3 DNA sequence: TGTGCCAGCAGACCAGGAGGGGAGACCCAGTACTTC. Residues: CASRPGGETQYF.

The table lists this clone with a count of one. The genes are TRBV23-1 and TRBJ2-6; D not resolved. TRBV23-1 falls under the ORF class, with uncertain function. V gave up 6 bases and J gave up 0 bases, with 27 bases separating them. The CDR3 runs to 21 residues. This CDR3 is CASRGYRVTIRSISGANVLTF. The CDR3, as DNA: TGCGCCAGCAGAGGGTACCGAGTGACGATCCGCTCCATCTCTGGGGCCAACGTCCTGACTTTC.

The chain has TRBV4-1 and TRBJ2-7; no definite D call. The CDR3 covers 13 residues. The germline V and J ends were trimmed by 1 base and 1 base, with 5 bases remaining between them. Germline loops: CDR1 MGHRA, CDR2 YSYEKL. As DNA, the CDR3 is TGCGCCAGCAGCCAAGGCCGTTCCTACGAGCAGTACTTC. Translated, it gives CASSQGRSYEQYF.

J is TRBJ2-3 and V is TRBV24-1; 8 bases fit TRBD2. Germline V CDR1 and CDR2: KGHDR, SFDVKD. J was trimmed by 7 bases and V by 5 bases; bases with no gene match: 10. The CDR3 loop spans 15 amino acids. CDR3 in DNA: TGTGCCACCAGTGGTCGGGGGGGCGGGGTGAATACGCAGTATTTT. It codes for CATSGRGGGVNTQYF.

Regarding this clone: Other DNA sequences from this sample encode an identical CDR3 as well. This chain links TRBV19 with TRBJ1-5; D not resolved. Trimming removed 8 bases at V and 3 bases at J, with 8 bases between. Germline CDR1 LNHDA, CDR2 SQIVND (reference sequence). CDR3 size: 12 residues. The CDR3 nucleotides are TGTGCCAGTCGCAGACACAATCAGCCCCAGCATTTT. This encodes CASRRHNQPQHF.

CDR3 residues: CASSSRDREDGYTF. The DNA of the CDR3 is TGTGCCAGCAGTTCGAGGGACAGGGAAGATGGCTACACCTTC. The chain employs TRBV5-6 and TRBJ1-2, with 9 bases identical to TRBD1. The junction had 8 bases not matched to a gene; V was cut back by 5 bases and J by 6 bases. The CDR3 contains 14 residues. The germline V gene has CDR1 SGHDT and CDR2 YYEEEE.

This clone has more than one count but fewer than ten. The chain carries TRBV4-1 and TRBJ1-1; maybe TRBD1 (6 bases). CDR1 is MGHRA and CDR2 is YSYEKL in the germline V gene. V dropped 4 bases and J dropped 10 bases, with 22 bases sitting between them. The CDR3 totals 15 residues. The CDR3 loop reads CASSPSDSGLAGAFF. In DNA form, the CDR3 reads TGCGCCAGCAGCCCCTCGGACAGCGGATTGGCTGGAGCTTTCTTT.

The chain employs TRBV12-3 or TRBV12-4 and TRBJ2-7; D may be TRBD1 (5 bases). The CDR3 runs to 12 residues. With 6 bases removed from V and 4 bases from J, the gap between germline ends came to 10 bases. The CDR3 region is CASSPAGYEQYF. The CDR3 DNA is TGTGCCAGCAGCCCCGCAGGGTACGAGCAGTACTTC.

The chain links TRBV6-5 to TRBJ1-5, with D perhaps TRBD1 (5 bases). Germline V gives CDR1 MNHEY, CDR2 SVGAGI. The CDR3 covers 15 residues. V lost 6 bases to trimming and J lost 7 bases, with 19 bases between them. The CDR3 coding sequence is TGTGCCAGCAGGGGGGGACTCGTCCGGGGGCAGCCCCAGCATTTT. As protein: CASRGGLVRGQPQHF.

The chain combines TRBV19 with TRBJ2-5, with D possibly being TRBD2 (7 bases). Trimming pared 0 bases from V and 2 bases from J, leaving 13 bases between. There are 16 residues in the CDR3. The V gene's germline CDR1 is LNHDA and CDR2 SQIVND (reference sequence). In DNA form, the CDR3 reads TGTGCCAGTAGTATAGAGGGGGGGGCGACGCAAGAGACCCAGTACTTC. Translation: CASSIEGGATQETQYF.